Listed here is a single T cell receptor beta chain. Its specific antigen is unknown. The input lacks base qualities; no much larger clone sits a single base away. The record originates from a study of T cell changes during pregnancy in multiple sclerosis (dated by TCRdb to the late 2010s). Background for the entire study: Changes in the T cell repertoire over the course of pregnancy were examined in this study in women with multiple sclerosis.

Trimming removed 7 bases from V and 0 bases from J, leaving 8 bases between the germline ends. Inclusive of the bounding cysteine and phenylalanine, the CDR3 is 13 residues long. Kept here is only the CDR3 DNA, which spans 39 bases and is read in frame from base 1. The germline V gene (reference sequence) specifies SEHNR as CDR1 and FQNEAQ as CDR2. The protocol used for the library was the immunoSEQ multiplex PCR assay. TCRdb provides this immuneACCESS table in a form limited to in-frame rearrangements. Some clones are lacking; in checked studies, under half of them reflect an unresolved V gene, and why the rest are absent is not known. The sample table lists some 94,000 clones, approximately 90% of them with a count of one. Clones ranked in the top ten supply 1.5% to 2% of the sample.

This clonotype originated in a female donor in good health, enrolled as a control in a pregnancy study. Here the sequenced sample was peripheral blood, taken in the first trimester of pregnancy. The V and J segments used are TRBV7-9 and TRBJ2-3; the D gene cannot be resolved reliably. The CDR3 is CASTAESTDTQYF. The nucleotide sequence is TGTGCCAGCACCGCGGAAAGCACAGATACGCAGTATTTT.